The following is a T cell receptor beta chain sequence with its context. Recruitment covered 20 to 25 US areas and drew participants whose ages spanned roughly 18 to 90 years. Participants' own reports of clinical history determined their cohort assignment. Germline V gives CDR1 LNHDA, CDR2 SQIVND (reference sequence). The CDR3 consists of 15 residues. J gave up 4 bases and V 3 bases, and 7 bases lay outside the gene matches. Sequencing used immunoSEQ multiplex PCR; TCRdb keeps in-frame clones, though not all of them. The sample contains around 130,000 clones, approximately 84% of which appear only once. The data were taken from a study of blood T cell repertoires in COVID-19. The wider study: Donors in the United States, Italy and Spain gave samples during acute or convalescent COVID-19.

This receptor was taken from a woman aged 50 to 60 with acute COVID-19. The specimen sequenced was PBMCs or T cells enriched from blood (not recorded which). The gene calls are TRBV19 and TRBJ2-5; 8 bases map to TRBD1. In DNA form, the CDR3 reads TGTGCCAGTAGTATGGGACAGGCGACGTTAGAGACCCAGTACTTC. Protein: CASSMGQATLETQYF. Drawing the rest from reference TRBV19 and TRBJ2-5, the complete variable domain is DGGITQSPKYLFRKEGQNVTLSCEQNLNHDAMYWYRQDPGQGLRLIYYSQIVNDFQKGDIAEGYSVSREKKESFPLTVTSAQKNPTAFYLCASSMGQATLETQYFGPGTRLLVL.